This T cell receptor beta chain originates from a study of blood T cell repertoires in COVID-19. On the study more broadly: The United States, Italy and Spain provided the acute and convalescent COVID-19 samples.

Seattle cases were enrolled at active infection and followed longitudinally. Clones were read by immunoSEQ multiplex PCR, and TCRdb kept only the in-frame ones, dropping some. The profile shows tens of thousands of clones, about 74% of them singletons. This clone was seen only a few times. V dropped 3 bases and J dropped 1 base, with 22 bases sitting between them. The germline gives CDR1 KGHDR, CDR2 SFDVKD. This CDR3 has 19 residues. Sequenced sample: peripheral blood. The sequence was obtained from an older man with COVID-19, enrolled during active disease. This chain uses TRBV24-1 with TRBJ2-3, with D possibly matching TRBD1 (5 bases). CDR3 protein: CATSDPTFVQGEGTDTQYF. DNA for the CDR3: TGTGCCACCAGTGATCCCACGTTCGTCCAGGGCGAAGGCACAGATACGCAGTATTTT.